This T cell receptor beta chain was recovered during a study of tumor and adjacent non-tumor tissue in lung cancer. The template was RNA from unsorted bulk tissue. Chemotherapy-naive patients with new lung cancer underwent thoracic surgery in China, August–late 2014. A modified ARM-PCR protocol with three rounds of nested PCR amplified TCRbeta. TCRdb independently ran MiXCR on the multiplex PCR reads; one entry per CDR3 protein. The sample lists 60,000 to 90,000 distinct CDR3 sequences, 60% to 85% seen once, with 10% to 15% in the top ten. In regard to this clonotype: The conserved final phenylalanine or tryptophan is absent from the CDR3, which likely points to a read error.

The CDR3 runs 13 residues. From germline, CDR1 is SQVTM and CDR2 ANQGSEA. The genes are TRBV29-1 and TRBJ2-5; a weak D match, TRBD1 (6 bases). The sample taken for sequencing was lung tumor tissue. The source of this sequence is a woman in her 50s with non-small cell lung cancer. CDR3 region: CSSWQGTWETQYY. The DNA for the CDR3 is TGCAGTAGCTGGCAGGGGACGTGGGAGACCCAGTACTAC.